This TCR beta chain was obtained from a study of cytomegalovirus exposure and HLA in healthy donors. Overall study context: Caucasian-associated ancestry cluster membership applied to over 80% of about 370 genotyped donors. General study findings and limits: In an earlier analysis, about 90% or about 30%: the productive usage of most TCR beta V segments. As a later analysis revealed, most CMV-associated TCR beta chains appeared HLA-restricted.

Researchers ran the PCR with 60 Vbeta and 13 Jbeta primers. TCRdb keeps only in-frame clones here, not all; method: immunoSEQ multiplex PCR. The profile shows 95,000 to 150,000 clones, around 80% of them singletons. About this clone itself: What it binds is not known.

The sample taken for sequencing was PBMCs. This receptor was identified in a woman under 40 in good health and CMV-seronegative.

The CDR3 loop is CASTDSGIAGANVLTF. Here the CDR3 DNA reads TGTGCCAGCACGGACTCGGGGATCGCTGGGGCCAACGTCCTGACTTTC. The gene calls are TRBV7-2 and TRBJ2-6; possibly TRBD2 for D (5 bases). Between the trimmed V and J ends, which lost 7 bases and 2 bases, there was a span of 15 bases. The CDR3 totals 16 residues. CDR1 and CDR2 from the germline V gene are SGHTA and FQGNSA.